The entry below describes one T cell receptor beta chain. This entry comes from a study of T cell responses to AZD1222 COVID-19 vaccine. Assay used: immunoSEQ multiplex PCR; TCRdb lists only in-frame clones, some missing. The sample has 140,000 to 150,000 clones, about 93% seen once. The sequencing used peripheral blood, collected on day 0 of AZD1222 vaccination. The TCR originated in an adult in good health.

CDR3 sequence (DNA): TGTGCCAGCAGCTTTAACAGCCACTCTGGAAACACCATATATTTT. It translates to CASSFNSHSGNTIYF. The rearrangement joins TRBV11-2 to TRBJ1-3; no definite D call. CDR3 length equals 15 residues. Trimming left V 3 bases short and J 0 bases short, with 9 bases between. Germline V gives CDR1 SGHAT, CDR2 FQNNGV.